Below are 24 T cell receptor beta chains sequenced from a single sample in a study of blood T cell repertoires in COVID-19. Clones were sequenced by immunoSEQ multiplex PCR, and TCRdb holds only the in-frame ones, with some missing. The data contain 120,000 or so clones, approximately 90% of them singletons. Sequencing was done on a sample of peripheral blood. The receptors here all came from a woman aged 80 or over with acute or convalescent COVID-19.

V and J are TRBV6-2 or TRBV6-3 and TRBJ1-5; D gene unclear. The CDR3 sequence is 12 residues long. V dropped 4 bases and J dropped 3 bases, with 4 bases sitting between them. From germline, CDR1 is MNHEY and CDR2 SVGEGT. The CDR3 region has the DNA TGTGCCAGCAGTTCCATCAATCAGCCCCAGCATTTT. The encoded protein is CASSSINQPQHF.

The gene calls are TRBV11-2 and TRBJ2-3; 16 nucleotides align to TRBD2. J lost 5 bases, V lost 4 bases, and 3 bases had no gene match. Germline CDR1 reads SGHAT; CDR2 reads FQNNGV. The CDR3 has 16 residues. CDR3 region: CASSSGLAGGLDTQYF. The CDR3 nucleotides read TGTGCCAGCAGCTCGGGACTAGCGGGGGGGTTAGATACGCAGTATTTT.

The genes are TRBV10-1 and TRBJ2-1; TRBD1 matches at 7 bases. Trimming removed 0 bases from V and 7 bases from J; junction bases left unmatched: 6. The germline gives CDR1 WNHNN, CDR2 SYGVQD (reference sequence). The CDR3 sequence is 15 residues long. The chain's CDR3 is CASSESQGFWNEQFF. The CDR3 coding sequence is TGCGCCAGCAGTGAGTCACAGGGGTTTTGGAATGAGCAGTTCTTC.

This sequence joins TRBV5-1 and TRBJ2-1; weak D call: TRBD2 (6 bases). Germline V gene lookup returns CDR1 SGHRS and CDR2 YFSETQ. Trimming left V 4 bases short and J 3 bases short, with 11 bases between. CDR3 length: 14 amino acids. The CDR3 reads CASSIGGNYNEQFF. The CDR3 DNA sequence: TGCGCCAGCAGCATCGGGGGAAACTACAATGAGCAGTTCTTC.

The chain carries TRBV7-6 and TRBJ2-7; 9 bases fit TRBD1. The CDR3 has 16 residues. The V gene's germline CDR1 is SGHVS and CDR2 FNYEAQ. V dropped 5 bases and J dropped 2; count of bases not matched to a gene: 10. The CDR3 spells CASSPGARTGAYEQYF. The CDR3 bases are TGTGCCAGCAGCCCGGGGGCCAGGACAGGGGCCTACGAGCAGTACTTC.

This clone was counted only a few times. The chain links TRBV5-6 to TRBJ1-2; D call uncertain. Germline values: CDR1 SGHDT, CDR2 YYEEEE. The V and J ends lost 2 bases and 8 bases respectively, with 7 bases between them. The CDR3 totals 11 residues. CDR3 protein: CASSFRGGYTF. The CDR3 bases are TGTGCCAGCAGCTTTAGAGGCGGCTACACCTTC.

This clone was found once. The gene calls are TRBV6-5 and TRBJ2-7, with a weak D call TRBD1 (5 bases). V was pared by 5 bases and J by 2 bases, with 13 bases between. The germline CDR1 and CDR2 sequences are MNHEY and SVGAGI. The CDR3 length is 14 residues. The CDR3 is CASSPSSRAYEQYF. In nucleotides, the CDR3 is TGTGCCAGCAGTCCCTCGTCCAGGGCCTACGAGCAGTACTTC.

The rearrangement links TRBV10-1 to TRBJ1-1, with D hard to call. Germline CDR1 is WNHNN and CDR2 is SYGVQD (reference sequence). Between the trimmed V and J ends, which lost 6 bases and 5 bases, there was a span of 16 bases. The CDR3 length is 14 residues. CDR3 in DNA: TGCGCCAGCAGGGGTACAGTGGCTGGGACTGAAGCTTTCTTT. Translation gives CASRGTVAGTEAFF.

DNA of the CDR3: TGTGCCAGCAGCTTAAGGTCGCCCCGGGACAGGGGGAATGAGCAGTTCTTC. Its translation is CASSLRSPRDRGNEQFF. The rearrangement uses TRBV7-9 and TRBJ2-1; 11 bases agree with TRBD1. The trim removed 2 bases at V and 7 bases at J, leaving 10 bases unmatched. Germline assignment: CDR1 SEHNR and CDR2 FQNEAQ (reference sequence). This CDR3 comprises 17 residues. Looking up the rest from reference TRBV7-9 and TRBJ2-1 gives the full variable domain: DTGVSQNPRHKITKRGQNVTFRCDPISEHNRLYWYRQTLGQGPEFLTYFQNEAQLEKSRLLSDRFSAERPKGSFSTLEIQRTEQGDSAMYLCASSLRSPRDRGNEQFFGPGTRLTVL.

The rearrangement uses TRBV27 and TRBJ1-2; 7 bases fit TRBD1. Germline assignment: CDR1 MNHEY and CDR2 SMNVEV (reference sequence). The CDR3 consists of 13 residues. The V gene end was trimmed by 7 bases and the J gene end by 2 bases; junction bases not matched to a gene: 4. DNA for the CDR3: TGTGCCAGCAAGGACAGGAGAAACTATGGCTACACCTTC. It codes for CASKDRRNYGYTF.

The V gene is TRBV28, the J gene TRBJ2-7; TRBD1 matches at 8 bases. This CDR3 contains 18 residues. In germline, CDR1 is MDHEN, CDR2 SYDVKM. V shed 4 bases, J shed 3 bases, and the junction held 17 bases outside the gene matches. The CDR3 reads CASSSNRPDRARLYEQYF. The CDR3 coding sequence is TGTGCCAGCAGTTCCAACCGACCGGACAGGGCGCGCCTCTACGAGCAGTACTTC.

The rearrangement joins TRBV27 to TRBJ1-1, with a weak D call TRBD1 (5 bases). Germline V gene sequence: CDR1 MNHEY, CDR2 SMNVEV (reference sequence). Trimming removed 5 bases from V and 6 bases from J, with 16 bases in between. The CDR3 covers 14 residues. Here the CDR3 reads CASSRLRGGAEAFF. The CDR3 region has the DNA TGTGCCAGCAGTAGACTACGAGGAGGGGCTGAAGCTTTCTTT.

This clone was found once. The chain recombines TRBV19 with TRBJ2-3, with 12 bases lining up with TRBD1. V was pared by 6 bases and J by 7 bases, with 11 bases of the junction left unmatched. Germline loops: CDR1 LNHDA, CDR2 SQIVND (reference sequence). The CDR3 loop spans 16 amino acids. In DNA form, the CDR3 reads TGTGCCAGTAGCGCGCCCGGGGACAGGGGGCGGAATACGCAGTATTTT. The encoded protein is CASSAPGDRGRNTQYF.

The V gene is TRBV3-1 (or the pseudogene TRBV3-2), the J gene TRBJ2-7; D gene uncertain. Trimming took 0 bases from V and 2 from J, leaving 14 bases between them. CDR3 length: 16 amino acids. Germline V gives CDR1 LGHDT, CDR2 YNNKEL (reference sequence). The CDR3 spells CASSQDYSSYPYEQYF. The CDR3 nucleotides read TGTGCCAGCAGCCAAGATTATTCCTCCTATCCCTACGAGCAGTACTTC.

CDR3 protein: CARSLSGVGYTF. As DNA, the CDR3 is TGTGCCAGAAGCTTGTCGGGGGTTGGCTACACCTTC. This sequence joins TRBV5-3 and TRBJ1-2; D is possibly TRBD1 (5 bases). TRBV5-3 is sorted into the ORF group, with uncertain function. The CDR3 is 12 residues long. V lost 1 base, J lost 7 bases, and 8 bases lay in between.

This chain connects TRBV15 to TRBJ1-5; D perhaps matches TRBD1 (5 bases). CDR1 and CDR2 from the germline V gene are LNHNV and YYDKDF (reference sequence). The CDR3 consists of 12 residues. Trimming left V 4 bases short and J 10 bases short, with 11 bases between. The CDR3 DNA reads as TGTGCCACCAGCACGTGGGGGGGACCCCAGCATTTT. Its translation is CATSTWGGPQHF.

The V call is TRBV7-9, the J call TRBJ1-1, with 9 positions matching TRBD1. V was pared by 6 bases and J by 5 bases, with 4 bases of the junction left unmatched. The CDR3 loop spans 13 amino acids. The germline gives CDR1 SEHNR, CDR2 FQNEAQ (reference sequence). The CDR3 sequence is CASRGTGKTEAFF. DNA for the CDR3: TGTGCCAGCAGGGGGACAGGGAAGACTGAAGCTTTCTTT.

This chain connects TRBV2 to TRBJ2-7; 7 bases line up with TRBD1. After removal of 8 bases from V and 7 bases from J, the junction contained 14 bases not matched to a gene. Germline V CDR1 and CDR2: SNHLY, FYNNEI. This CDR3 spans 14 amino acids. CDR3 sequence (DNA): TGTGCCAGCCGCCGGGACAGTCCAATGGGGGAGCAGTACTTC. It yields the protein CASRRDSPMGEQYF.

V usage is TRBV20-1 and J usage is TRBJ2-7, with a weak D call TRBD2 (5 bases). The CDR3 has 14 residues. Germline CDR1 reads DFQATT; CDR2 reads SNEGSKA (reference sequence). V lost 3 bases to trimming and J lost 2 bases, with 14 bases between them. In nucleotides, the CDR3 is TGCAGTGCTAGTCGTGGTGGAGGTCCCTACGAGCAGTACTTC. This codes for CSASRGGGPYEQYF.

The DNA of the CDR3 is TGTGCCAGCAGTTCTCCCCGTCCCTCCGGACAGGGCAATCAGCCCCAGCATTTT. Translated: CASSSPRPSGQGNQPQHF. The chain carries TRBV28 and TRBJ1-5, with 7 bases lining up with TRBD1. V trimming: 4 bases; J trimming: 2 bases; junction bases outside the gene matches: 14. CDR3 length: 18 amino acids. CDR1 and CDR2 from the germline V gene are MDHEN and SYDVKM.

This clone has only a few counts. The chain joins TRBV6-6 to TRBJ1-5; tentative D call: TRBD1 (6 bases). Looked up from germline, CDR1 is MNHNY and CDR2 is SVGAGI (reference sequence). This CDR3 has 16 amino acids. V was clipped by 0 bases and J by 5 bases, with 14 bases between them. This CDR3 is CASSYSSQGFYQPQHF. CDR3 nucleotides: TGTGCCAGCAGTTACTCGAGTCAGGGGTTTTATCAGCCCCAGCATTTT.

The V gene is TRBV19, the J gene TRBJ2-3; D is possibly TRBD1 (6 bases). The germline CDR1 and CDR2 sequences are LNHDA and SQIVND (reference sequence). CDR3 length: 14 amino acids. V lost 7 bases and J lost 0, with 11 bases in between. This chain's CDR3 is CASKNGQSTDTQYF. The CDR3 DNA sequence: TGTGCCAGTAAAAATGGACAGAGCACAGATACGCAGTATTTT.

This chain links TRBV19 with TRBJ1-5; no firm D call. The CDR3 totals 13 residues. Germline V CDR1 and CDR2: LNHDA, SQIVND (reference sequence). Between the trimmed V and J ends, which lost 3 bases and 4 bases, there was a span of 7 bases. As DNA, the CDR3 is TGTGCCAGTAGTATTCCGGGTAATCAGCCCCAGCATTTT. Translation gives CASSIPGNQPQHF.

The rearrangement links TRBV7-2 to TRBJ1-3; 9 bases agree with TRBD1. Germline lookup yields CDR1 SGHTA and CDR2 FQGNSA. The CDR3 length is 15 residues. The trim removed 0 bases at V and 6 bases at J, leaving 3 bases unmatched. The CDR3 DNA reads TGTGCCAGCAGCTTAGCGGGACAGGGTACAAACACCATATATTTT. Its protein is CASSLAGQGTNTIYF.